Given below is one TCR beta chain in context. One junction end does not reproduce the germline sequence, and a read error may be involved. This specimen belongs to a study of siplizumab effects on memory and regulatory T cells. Germline CDR1 and CDR2: SGHAT and FQNNGV. The CDR3 sequence is 12 residues long. Measured with immunoSEQ multiplex PCR; TCRdb has only the in-frame clones, and not every one. The profile shows about 100,000 clones, 75% to 95% of them singletons. The specimen sequenced was CD4+ T cells sorted from blood. This receptor was obtained from a human donor in good health. The V gene is TRBV11-2, the J gene TRBJ2-1; D may be TRBD1 (5 bases). This CDR3 reads CASSLGGNKQFF. CDR3 sequence (DNA): TGTGCCAGCAGCTTAGGGGGCAATAAGCAGTTCTTC. Supplemented by reference TRBV11-2 and TRBJ2-1, the full variable domain reads EAGVAQSPRYKIIEKRQSVAFWCNPISGHATLYWYQQILGQGPKLLIQFQNNGVVDDSQLPKDRFSAERLKGVDSTLKIQPAKLEDSAVYLCASSLGGNKQFFGPGTRLTVL.